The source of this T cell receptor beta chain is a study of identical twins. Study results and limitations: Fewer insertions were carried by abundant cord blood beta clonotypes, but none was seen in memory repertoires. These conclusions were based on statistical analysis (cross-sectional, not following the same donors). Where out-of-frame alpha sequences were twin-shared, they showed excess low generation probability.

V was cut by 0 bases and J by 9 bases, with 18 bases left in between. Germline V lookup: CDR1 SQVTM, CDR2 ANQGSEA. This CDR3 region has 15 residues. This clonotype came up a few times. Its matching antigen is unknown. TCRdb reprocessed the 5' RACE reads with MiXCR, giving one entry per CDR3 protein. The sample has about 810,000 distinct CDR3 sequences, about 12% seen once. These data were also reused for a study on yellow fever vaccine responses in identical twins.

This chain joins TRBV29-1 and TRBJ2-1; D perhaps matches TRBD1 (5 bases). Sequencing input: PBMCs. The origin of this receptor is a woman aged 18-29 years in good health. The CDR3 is CSVEDQEAVGVEQFF. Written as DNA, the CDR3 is TGCAGCGTTGAAGATCAAGAGGCCGTAGGGGTTGAGCAGTTCTTC.